The present T cell receptor beta chain was sequenced within a study of shared clonotypes between healthy human individuals. Losses at the gene ends were 7 bases for V and 8 bases for J; bases not matched to a gene: 14. Germline CDR1 and CDR2: MNHEY and SMNVEV (reference sequence). The CDR3 sequence is 16 residues long. Assay runs were performed at deep level. As processed by the authors: ImmunoSEQ only sent back junction sequences with no quality scores, so filtering was done differently. Profiled with immunoSEQ multiplex PCR; TCRdb holds only in-frame clones, not every one. For V, J and clone size, that table is used; D and trimming come from the DNA. The repertoire has about 2.4 million clones, roughly 93% of them found once; the top ten carry approximately 0.35%. In the case of this clone: The target antigen is unknown.

Study-wide findings and caveats: The diversity represented, both genetic and in exposure history, was limited by few donors.

The clonotype comes from a young man in good health. Some clones in this sample may be carry-over from other donors' samples. V and J are TRBV27 and TRBJ1-2; 12 positions agree with TRBD1. The sequenced sample was naive CD4+ T cells from PBMCs. Subset given: CD45RA+ positively selected. The CDR3: CASTPGQGATGRGYTF. The CDR3 DNA sequence: TGTGCCAGCACCCCGGGACAGGGGGCTACAGGGAGGGGCTACACCTTC.